Reported below is one T cell receptor (beta chain). Its antigen remains undetermined. It has no much larger one-base neighbor in the sample; base qualities were not kept. For deep sequencing, each PBMC sample was run in six replicates, with libraries mostly built from about 0.45 ug of input genomic DNA. Following the manufacturer's instructions, the team built TCRbeta libraries using the immunoSEQ hsTCRbeta kit. The finished libraries were brought together in one pool at roughly 3 nM, which was then read using an Illumina NovaSeq 6000 S4 flow cell. Processing in the source paper ran as follows. The immunoSEQ Analyzer handled quality control and preprocessing of the raw data. The analysis was limited to productive rearrangements, and each clonotype was defined by a unique CDR3 amino acid sequence. Repertoire clonality was estimated as the Gini-Simpson index, which was calculated using the R package tcR. Student's t test was used to compare Gini indices, and Pearson correlation was used to assess associations with tumor size change. The immuneACCESS repertoire file appears here via TCRdb, limited to in-frame rearrangements. These files lack a portion of the clones; in checked studies, under half of the deficit traces to unresolved V genes, and the cause of the others is not known. Clonal size and the V and J genes are those of that table, whereas D and trimming came from the DNA. The sample table records approximately 15,000 clones; more than 70% of these occur just once. The ten most abundant clones make up less than 2.5% of the sample.

This record comes from a study of neoadjuvant anti-PD-1 for oral cavity cancer (dated by TCRdb to about 2021). Some background on the complete study: Before curative-intent surgical resection, most patients were given three to four biweekly doses of nivolumab at 3 mg/kg. Patients who did not progress were given a fourth nivolumab dose at about day 43 and had definitive surgical resection on days 50-56. Patients with complete response, partial response or stable disease by RECIST 1.1 were defined as responders, whereas patients with progression were defined as non-responders. The parent correlative cohort included approximately 13 patients, with a 33% response rate.

The time point label for this specimen denotes: after neoadjuvant nivolumab, at surgical resection. Patients were newly diagnosed with stage II-IVA oral cavity squamous cell carcinoma and had received no prior systemic or radiation treatment. The cohort was made up of patients with locally advanced, HPV-negative oral cavity squamous cell carcinoma. No culture maintenance or expansion was done, as the peripheral blood mononuclear cells went straight to analysis. Samples came from a longitudinal correlative study of a single-arm phase II trial of neoadjuvant nivolumab in oral cavity squamous cell carcinoma. Genomic DNA-based TCRbeta sequencing was performed on subject-matched pre- and post-treatment PBMCs and tumors from three responders and three non-responders. Peripheral blood mononuclear cells were drawn once before nivolumab treatment and a second time after treatment, when surgery took place. Genomic DNA was isolated from PBMCs using the Maxwell RSC DNA from Cells kit.

What the research found in general, with its limitations: Higher pretreatment blood TCRbeta clonality and lower post-treatment tumor TCRbeta clonality were correlated with higher pretreatment blood Treg/Th17 ratios. TCR analyses included only a few patients per response group, and the authors called for larger cohorts for validation. After neoadjuvant nivolumab, non-responders showed significantly higher T cell clonality (Gini index) in PBMCs than responders did.

The CDR1 and CDR2 encoded by the germline V gene are SGHRS and YFSETQ. For this chain, trimming is 3 bases at the V end and 5 bases at the J end, and the number of junction bases without a gene match is 14. The CDR3 sequence holds 17 residues, the cysteine and phenylalanine included. Solely the CDR3 DNA is kept, with 51 bases framed from the first base. The chain is assembled from TRBV5-1 and TRBJ2-7, and TRBD1 matches 10 of the central bases. The material sequenced was PBMCs, taken after nivolumab (anti-PD-1) treatment. This receptor was taken from a person aged 35-80 years with oral cavity squamous cell carcinoma. The CDR3 reads as follows: CASSSVPSGQGFNEQYF. The DNA sequence is as follows: TGCGCCAGCAGCTCGGTCCCATCGGGACAGGGGTTCAACGAGCAGTACTTC.